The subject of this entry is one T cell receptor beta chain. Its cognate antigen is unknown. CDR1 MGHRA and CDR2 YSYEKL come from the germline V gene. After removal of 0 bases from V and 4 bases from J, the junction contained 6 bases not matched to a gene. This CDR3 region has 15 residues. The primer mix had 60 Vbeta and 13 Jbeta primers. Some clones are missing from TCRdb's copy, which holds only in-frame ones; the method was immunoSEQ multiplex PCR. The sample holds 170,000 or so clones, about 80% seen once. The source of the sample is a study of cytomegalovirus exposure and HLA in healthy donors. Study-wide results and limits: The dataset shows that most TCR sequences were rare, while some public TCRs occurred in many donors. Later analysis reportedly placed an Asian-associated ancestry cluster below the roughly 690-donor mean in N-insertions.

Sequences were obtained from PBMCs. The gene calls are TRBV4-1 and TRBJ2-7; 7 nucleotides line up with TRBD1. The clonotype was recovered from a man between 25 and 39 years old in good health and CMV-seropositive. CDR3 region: CASSQDPDRTYEQYF. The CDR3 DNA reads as TGCGCCAGCAGCCAAGACCCGGACAGGACATACGAGCAGTACTTC.